The 6 T cell receptor beta chains reported below all come from one sample, sequenced in a study of cytotoxic CD8 clonotypes in ibrutinib-treated CLL. Assay used: immunoSEQ multiplex PCR; TCRdb lists only in-frame clones, some missing. The table has about 50,000 clones, 45% to 60% seen once. The starting material was PBMCs, obtained after 24 months of ibrutinib treatment. These receptors were collected from a human donor with chronic lymphocytic leukemia.

This clone was found once. The CDR3 protein is CASGGRQGLNEQFF. The CDR3 region has the DNA TGTGCCAGCGGAGGAAGACAGGGCCTCAATGAGCAGTTCTTC. The chain carries TRBV7-9 and TRBJ2-1, with 7 bases that match TRBD1. CDR3 length equals 14 residues. Germline V gives CDR1 SEHNR, CDR2 FQNEAQ (reference sequence). With V trimmed by 8 bases and J by 6 bases, 10 bases remained unmatched.

The chain has TRBV1 and TRBJ1-1. TRBV1 has pseudogene status. The CDR3 length is 12 residues. The CDR3 nucleotides are TGCACCAGCAGCCAAGTGCCTCCTGAAGCTTTCTTT. As protein: CTSSQVPPEAFF.

J is TRBJ1-5 and V is TRBV7-8, with 8 bases lining up with TRBD1. The V gene's germline CDR1 is SGHVS and CDR2 FQNEAQ. V dropped 3 bases and J dropped 8; count of bases not matched to a gene: 9. The CDR3 is 15 residues long. The CDR3 is CASSLRRTGSEPQHF. In nucleotides, the CDR3 is TGTGCCAGCAGCTTGAGAAGGACAGGGTCGGAGCCCCAGCATTTT.

The rearrangement joins TRBV6-5 to TRBJ2-7, with TRBD1 as a possible D gene (5 bases). This CDR3 contains 14 residues. CDR1 is MNHEY, CDR2 SVGAGI, per germline. V lost 6 bases and J 2 bases, leaving 14 bases between the germline ends. The CDR3 region has the DNA TGTGCCAGCAGACAGGACCTTCAAGCCTACGAGCAGTACTTC. Translation: CASRQDLQAYEQYF.

The J gene is TRBJ2-7, the V gene TRBV5-1; 8 bases are a match to TRBD1. Germline values: CDR1 SGHRS, CDR2 YFSETQ. This CDR3 has 14 amino acids. Unmatched junction bases numbered 6, after V lost 4 bases and J lost 3 bases. CDR3 region: CASSRRDRFYEQYF. The CDR3 nucleotides are TGCGCCAGCAGCCGACGGGACAGGTTCTACGAGCAGTACTTC. The entire variable domain, with the rest obtained from reference TRBV5-1 and TRBJ2-7, is as follows: KAGVTQTPRYLIKTRGQQVTLSCSPISGHRSVSWYQQTPGQGLQFLFEYFSETQRNKGNFPGRFSGRQFSNSRSEMNVSTLELGDSALYLCASSRRDRFYEQYFGPGTRLTVT.

The rearrangement uses TRBV6-5 and TRBJ2-1; 12 bases agree with TRBD2. Germline V CDR1 and CDR2: MNHEY, SVGAGI. The CDR3 is 15 amino acids. V trimming: 5 bases; J trimming: 12 bases; junction bases outside the gene matches: 11. The chain's CDR3 is CASSHLAGGNERQFF. The CDR3 bases are TGTGCCAGCAGTCACCTAGCGGGGGGGAATGAGCGGCAGTTCTTC.